A selection of T cell receptor beta chains follows, all from one sample in a study of blood T cell repertoires in COVID-19. Data came from immunoSEQ multiplex PCR; TCRdb stores just in-frame clones and leaves some out. The sample lists some 35,000 clones; more than 75% were seen once. What was sequenced was peripheral blood. These receptors were taken from a man between 65 and 80 years old with acute or convalescent COVID-19. Each CDR3 is given with its conserved first and last residue. D genes are given only for firm matches. Clone size is shown for a subset of rows, as once, few, many or a class of expanded clone.

d_call: .
j_call: TRBJ1-2
v_call: TRBV5-6
cdr3_length: 14
clone_size: few
cdr3_aa: CASSSDSRNYGYTF
cdr3_nt: TGTGCCAGCAGTTCTGACAGCCGGAACTATGGCTACACCTTC

d_call: .
j_call: TRBJ2-3
v_call: TRBV11-2
cdr3_length: 18
clone_size: .
cdr3_aa: CASSFRRSNRVGTDTQYF
cdr3_nt: TGTGCCAGCAGCTTCCGAAGAAGCAACAGGGTTGGCACAGATACGCAGTATTTT

d_call: .
j_call: TRBJ2-5
v_call: TRBV11-2
cdr3_length: 15
clone_size: .
cdr3_aa: CASSRLLRDQETQYF
cdr3_nt: TGTGCCAGCAGCCGCCTACTCAGGGATCAAGAGACCCAGTACTTC

d_call: TRBD1
j_call: TRBJ1-1
v_call: TRBV6-5
cdr3_length: 12
clone_size: .
cdr3_aa: CASDRDYTEAFF
cdr3_nt: TGTGCCAGCGACAGGGATTATACTGAAGCTTTCTTT

d_call: TRBD1
j_call: TRBJ1-5
v_call: TRBV4-1
cdr3_length: 15
clone_size: few
cdr3_aa: CASSQGQGGNQPQHF
cdr3_nt: TGCGCCAGCAGCCAGGGACAGGGCGGCAATCAGCCCCAGCATTTT

d_call: TRBD1
j_call: TRBJ2-2
v_call: TRBV18
cdr3_length: 18
clone_size: .
cdr3_aa: CASSQRPRDRVATGELFF
cdr3_nt: TGTGCCAGCTCACAAAGGCCCAGGGACAGGGTTGCTACCGGGGAGCTGTTTTTT

d_call: .
j_call: TRBJ2-3
v_call: TRBV7-2
cdr3_length: 11
clone_size: .
cdr3_aa: CASSLRTGQYF
cdr3_nt: TGTGCCAGCAGCTTGAGAACGGGGCAGTATTTT

d_call: TRBD2
j_call: TRBJ2-1
v_call: TRBV16
cdr3_length: 14
clone_size: .
cdr3_aa: CASSQSRGGNEQFF
cdr3_nt: TGTGCCAGCAGCCAATCGCGGGGGGGGAATGAGCAGTTCTTC

d_call: .
j_call: TRBJ1-2
v_call: TRBV6-5
cdr3_length: 15
clone_size: few
cdr3_aa: CASTKGEGANYGYTF
cdr3_nt: TGTGCCAGCACTAAGGGGGAGGGCGCTAACTATGGCTACACCTTC

d_call: TRBD1
j_call: TRBJ2-7
v_call: TRBV4-1
cdr3_length: 16
clone_size: .
cdr3_aa: CASSQDLQGDLYEQYF
cdr3_nt: TGCGCCAGCAGCCAAGATTTACAGGGGGACCTCTACGAGCAGTACTTC

d_call: .
j_call: TRBJ1-2
v_call: TRBV7-9
cdr3_length: 12
clone_size: .
cdr3_aa: CASSLRGYGYTF
cdr3_nt: TGTGCCAGCAGCTTAAGGGGCTATGGCTACACCTTC

d_call: .
j_call: TRBJ2-2
v_call: TRBV5-1
cdr3_length: 13
clone_size: .
cdr3_aa: CASAGDNTGELFF
cdr3_nt: TGCGCCAGCGCAGGTGACAACACCGGGGAGCTGTTTTTT

d_call: TRBD1
j_call: TRBJ1-1
v_call: TRBV7-9
cdr3_length: 18
clone_size: .
cdr3_aa: CASSAYRGRDPWGTEAFF
cdr3_nt: TGTGCCAGCAGCGCCTACAGGGGGCGCGACCCTTGGGGCACTGAAGCTTTCTTT

d_call: TRBD2
j_call: TRBJ2-5
v_call: TRBV15
cdr3_length: 13
clone_size: .
cdr3_aa: CATRRGAGETQYF
cdr3_nt: TGTGCCACCAGGCGGGGGGCGGGGGAGACCCAGTACTTC

d_call: .
j_call: TRBJ2-5
v_call: TRBV7-2
cdr3_length: 16
clone_size: .
cdr3_aa: CASNVNSGHSVETQYF
cdr3_nt: TGTGCCAGCAACGTTAATTCGGGACATAGCGTGGAGACCCAGTACTTC

d_call: .
j_call: TRBJ1-6
v_call: TRBV5-1
cdr3_length: 15
clone_size: .
cdr3_aa: CASSLVEGGNSPLHF
cdr3_nt: TGCGCCAGCAGCTTGGTTGAGGGAGGGAATTCACCCCTCCACTTT

d_call: TRBD1
j_call: TRBJ2-7
v_call: TRBV19
cdr3_length: 16
clone_size: .
cdr3_aa: CASSANPGTATYEQYF
cdr3_nt: TGTGCCAGTAGTGCTAACCCCGGGACAGCGACCTACGAGCAGTACTTC

d_call: TRBD1
j_call: TRBJ1-2
v_call: TRBV3-1/TRBV3-2
cdr3_length: 14
clone_size: .
cdr3_aa: CASSHRARGVGYTF
cdr3_nt: TGTGCCAGCAGCCACAGGGCCAGGGGGGTTGGCTACACCTTC

d_call: TRBD1
j_call: TRBJ2-5
v_call: TRBV6-2/TRBV6-3
cdr3_length: 15
clone_size: .
cdr3_aa: CASSYNQGGVETQYF
cdr3_nt: TGTGCCAGCAGTTACAATCAAGGGGGCGTCGAGACCCAGTACTTC

d_call: TRBD1
j_call: TRBJ1-1
v_call: TRBV3-1/TRBV3-2
cdr3_length: 15
clone_size: .
cdr3_aa: CASIQGTGINTEAFF
cdr3_nt: TGTGCCAGCATCCAGGGGACAGGGATTAACACTGAAGCCTTCTTT

d_call: TRBD1
j_call: TRBJ1-2
v_call: TRBV5-1
cdr3_length: 15
clone_size: .
cdr3_aa: CASSLASGGFYGYTF
cdr3_nt: TGCGCCAGCAGCTTGGCTTCAGGGGGCTTCTATGGCTACACCTTC

d_call: TRBD2
j_call: TRBJ2-7
v_call: TRBV5-1
cdr3_length: 15
clone_size: once
cdr3_aa: CASSFGTSSSYEQYF
cdr3_nt: TGCGCCAGCAGTTTTGGGACTAGCAGTTCCTACGAGCAGTACTTC

d_call: .
j_call: TRBJ1-1
v_call: TRBV5-1
cdr3_length: 13
clone_size: .
cdr3_aa: CASAGGMNTEAFF
cdr3_nt: TGCGCCAGCGCCGGGGGAATGAACACTGAAGCTTTCTTT

d_call: TRBD2
j_call: TRBJ2-5
v_call: TRBV19
cdr3_length: 17
clone_size: .
cdr3_aa: CASSIWASGEQEETQYF
cdr3_nt: TGTGCCAGTAGTATCTGGGCTAGCGGGGAACAGGAGGAGACCCAGTACTTC

d_call: TRBD1
j_call: TRBJ1-4
v_call: TRBV7-9
cdr3_length: 15
clone_size: .
cdr3_aa: CASSNRDSITPRLIF
cdr3_nt: TGTGCCAGCAGTAATAGGGACAGTATAACCCCAAGGTTGATTTTT

d_call: TRBD2
j_call: TRBJ2-1
v_call: TRBV5-4
cdr3_length: 16
clone_size: .
cdr3_aa: CASSDPGLAGAGEQFF
cdr3_nt: TGTGCCAGCAGCGACCCCGGACTAGCGGGAGCGGGTGAGCAGTTCTTC

d_call: TRBD1
j_call: TRBJ1-6
v_call: TRBV30
cdr3_length: 15
clone_size: once
cdr3_aa: CAWSVGQGFNSPLHF
cdr3_nt: TGTGCCTGGAGTGTAGGACAGGGATTTAATTCACCCCTCCACTTT

d_call: .
j_call: TRBJ1-1
v_call: TRBV6-5
cdr3_length: 13
clone_size: .
cdr3_aa: CASSHTPNTEAFF
cdr3_nt: TGTGCCAGCAGCCATACACCGAACACTGAAGCTTTCTTT

d_call: TRBD1
j_call: TRBJ2-7
v_call: TRBV6-2/TRBV6-3
cdr3_length: 15
clone_size: .
cdr3_aa: CASTYRDRGLYEQYF
cdr3_nt: TGTGCCAGCACTTACAGGGACAGGGGGCTGTACGAGCAGTACTTC

d_call: .
j_call: TRBJ2-5
v_call: TRBV12-3/TRBV12-4
cdr3_length: 13
clone_size: few
cdr3_aa: CASVMGAQETQYF
cdr3_nt: TGTGCCAGCGTCATGGGCGCCCAAGAGACCCAGTACTTC